This T cell receptor (beta chain) was profiled in a study of cytomegalovirus exposure and HLA in healthy donors. The trim removed 0 bases at V and 4 bases at J, leaving 9 bases unmatched. CDR1 is MGHRA, CDR2 YSYEKL, per germline. This CDR3 is built from 18 residues. Study findings and constraints: Earlier analysis found most TCR beta V segments productive about 87% or about 30% of the time. Most subjects' HLA-A and HLA-B alleles were reportedly predicted from TCR beta sequences.

PCR used 60 Vbeta primers and 13 Jbeta primers. Only in-frame clones appear in the TCRdb table, and some are missing; sequencing was by immunoSEQ multiplex PCR. Counted here are about 140,000 clones, about four fifths occurring once; the ten biggest clones make up 3.1%. With respect to this clone: Its specificity is unknown.

Sequencing was performed on PBMCs. This clonotype was sampled from a female donor in good health and CMV-seronegative. The chain links TRBV4-1 to TRBJ2-7, with TRBD2 matching over 13 bases. CDR3 loop: CASSQDGGTSGMVYEQYF. The CDR3 nucleotides read TGCGCCAGCAGCCAAGATGGAGGGACTAGCGGGATGGTATACGAGCAGTACTTC.